This T cell receptor (beta chain) came from a study of cytomegalovirus exposure and HLA in healthy donors. Study results and caveats: A cluster of highly shared sequence variants was likely a sequencing artifact.

A word on this clone: No antigen is known for it.

The CDR3 consists of 16 residues. Trimming cost V 3 bases and J 4 bases, with 16 bases left between them. Germline lookup yields CDR1 SGHVS and CDR2 FQNEAQ. Healthy individuals who donated bone marrow served as the donors. The PCR was carried out with 60 Vbeta primers and 13 Jbeta primers. The data were produced by immunoSEQ multiplex PCR, yet TCRdb's version contains in-frame clones alone and is incomplete. The data show fewer than 90,000 clones, roughly three quarters seen once. This TCR came from a man aged 25 to 45 in good health and CMV-seronegative. The chain has TRBV7-8 and TRBJ1-5, with D perhaps matching TRBD1 (5 bases). Sequenced sample: PBMCs. The CDR3: CASSFGRAGGNQPQHF. As DNA, the CDR3 is TGTGCCAGCAGCTTCGGCCGGGCGGGGGGTAATCAGCCCCAGCATTTT.